Below, 16 T cell receptor beta chains from the same sample are listed, as sequenced in a study of blood T cell repertoires in COVID-19. Sequencing used immunoSEQ multiplex PCR; TCRdb keeps in-frame clones, though not all of them. Among about 70,000 clones, around 84% were seen once, and the ten largest hold 8.5% to 10%. The sample comprised peripheral blood. The source is a woman of 80 years or more with acute or convalescent COVID-19.

This clone showed up just a few times. The J gene is TRBJ1-5, the V gene TRBV7-2; D unresolved. The CDR3 is made up of 13 amino acids. Trimming left V 3 bases short and J 3 bases short, with 6 bases between. In germline, CDR1 is SGHTA, CDR2 FQGNSA. CDR3 region: CASSFSFNQPQHF. The CDR3 DNA reads as TGTGCCAGCAGCTTCAGTTTCAATCAGCCCCAGCATTTT.

V and J are TRBV5-6 and TRBJ1-2; 8 bases fit TRBD1. V lost 6 bases, J lost 7 bases, and 5 bases stayed unmatched. Germline assignment: CDR1 SGHDT and CDR2 YYEEEE. The CDR3 is 12 amino acids. For the CDR3, the DNA is TGTGCCAGCACCACAGGGGGAGTTGGCTACACCTTC. It encodes CASTTGGVGYTF.

The chain recombines TRBV7-2 with TRBJ1-4; D is possibly TRBD1 (5 bases). V shed 3 bases and J shed 1 base, with 9 bases lying between them. Per germline, CDR1 SGHTA and CDR2 FQGNSA. The CDR3 is 15 amino acids. CDR3: CASSLKGETNEKLFF. The DNA for the CDR3 is TGTGCCAGCAGCTTGAAAGGGGAAACTAATGAAAAACTGTTTTTT. The full variable domain, rest sourced from reference TRBV7-2 and TRBJ1-4, is GAGVSQSPSNKVTEKGKDVELRCDPISGHTALYWYRQSLGQGLEFLIYFQGNSAPDKSGLPSDRFSAERTGGSVSTLTIQRTQQEDSAVYLCASSLKGETNEKLFFGSGTQLSVL.

This chain connects TRBV3-1 (or the pseudogene TRBV3-2) to TRBJ1-1, with D possibly matching TRBD1 (5 bases). The ends were cut back, 3 bases at V and 9 bases at J, with 17 bases in the middle. This CDR3 region has 14 residues. CDR1 LGHDT and CDR2 YNNKEL come from the germline V gene (reference sequence). The CDR3 reads CASSQTVQVQKAFF. CDR3 coding DNA: TGTGCCAGCAGCCAGACAGTTCAGGTACAAAAAGCTTTCTTT.

V usage is TRBV24-1 and J usage is TRBJ2-1, with TRBD2 matching 9 bases. The CDR3 has 15 amino acids. Germline lookup yields CDR1 KGHDR and CDR2 SFDVKD. The V gene end was trimmed by 1 base and the J gene end by 10 bases; junction bases not matched to a gene: 7. The CDR3 DNA sequence: TGTGCCACCAGTGATTTTGGCGGGGGGGCCGGGGAGCAGTTCTTC. It translates to CATSDFGGGAGEQFF.

The chain carries TRBV6-5 and TRBJ1-2; 9 bases map to TRBD1. Germline V gene lookup returns CDR1 MNHEY and CDR2 SVGAGI. The CDR3 spans 12 residues. Losses at the gene ends were 5 bases for V and 8 bases for J; bases not matched to a gene: 3. The CDR3 loop is CASSRDRVGYTF. The CDR3 bases are TGTGCCAGCAGTCGGGACAGGGTCGGCTACACCTTC.

This clone came up a few times. The chain couples TRBV5-1 to TRBJ1-3; D is ambiguous. Germline-derived CDR1 and CDR2 are SGHRS and YFSETQ. With 0 bases removed from V and 1 base from J, the gap between germline ends came to 14 bases. The CDR3 loop spans 17 amino acids. CDR3 protein: CASSLADTVTSGNTIYF. CDR3 DNA: TGCGCCAGCAGCTTGGCCGATACCGTGACATCTGGAAACACCATATATTTT.

This chain links TRBV19 with TRBJ1-3; 11 nucleotides line up with TRBD1. This CDR3 spans 19 amino acids. V lost 5 bases, J lost 0 bases, and 12 bases stayed unmatched. Germline values: CDR1 LNHDA, CDR2 SQIVND (reference sequence). The CDR3 region is CASSGMPGQGEYSGNTIYF. DNA for the CDR3: TGTGCCAGTAGTGGCATGCCGGGACAGGGGGAATACTCTGGAAACACCATATATTTT.

The CDR3, as DNA: TGTGCCAGCAGCTTAGCTAGTCTTGGGCCCTACGAGCAGTACTTC. Amino acids: CASSLASLGPYEQYF. The chain links TRBV7-2 to TRBJ2-7; D uncertain. The CDR3 has 15 amino acids. Germline V gene sequence: CDR1 SGHTA, CDR2 FQGNSA. Trimming removed 0 bases at V and 2 bases at J, with 11 bases between. Drawing the rest from reference TRBV7-2 and TRBJ2-7, the complete variable domain is GAGVSQSPSNKVTEKGKDVELRCDPISGHTALYWYRQSLGQGLEFLIYFQGNSAPDKSGLPSDRFSAERTGGSVSTLTIQRTQQEDSAVYLCASSLASLGPYEQYFGPGTRLTVT.

This clone came up a few times. J is TRBJ1-3 and V is TRBV7-9; 8 nucleotides line up with TRBD1. The CDR3 loop spans 15 amino acids. V lost 5 bases to trimming and J lost 4 bases; unmatched junction nucleotides: 7. From germline, CDR1 is SEHNR and CDR2 FQNEAQ (reference sequence). This CDR3 reads CASSTPTGVGNTIYF. Here the CDR3 DNA reads TGTGCCAGCAGCACCCCGACAGGGGTCGGAAACACCATATATTTT.

The chain combines TRBV5-1 with TRBJ1-2; TRBD1 matches 9 bases. This CDR3 is 14 amino acids long. Germline lookup yields CDR1 SGHRS and CDR2 YFSETQ. Losses at the gene ends were 4 bases for V and 1 base for J; bases not matched to a gene: 2. The CDR3 protein is CASSTGGNNYGYTF. CDR3 in DNA: TGCGCCAGCAGCACAGGGGGCAATAACTATGGCTACACCTTC. The variable domain in full, completed from reference TRBV5-1 and TRBJ1-2, reads KAGVTQTPRYLIKTRGQQVTLSCSPISGHRSVSWYQQTPGQGLQFLFEYFSETQRNKGNFPGRFSGRQFSNSRSEMNVSTLELGDSALYLCASSTGGNNYGYTFGSGTRLTVV.

This clone was seen a few times. The genes are TRBV19 and TRBJ2-3; the D is unclear. The V end was cut by 3 bases, the J end by 1 base, with 8 bases between. The CDR3 is 14 amino acids. Germline CDR1 is LNHDA and CDR2 is SQIVND (reference sequence). The CDR3 here is CASSIFGGTDTQYF. CDR3 sequence (DNA): TGTGCCAGTAGTATTTTTGGAGGCACAGATACGCAGTATTTT.

The V and J genes are TRBV7-6 and TRBJ1-4, with TRBD1 as a possible D gene (5 bases). Germline values: CDR1 SGHVS, CDR2 FNYEAQ. With 5 bases removed from V and 6 bases from J, the gap between germline ends came to 16 bases. CDR3 length equals 15 residues. The CDR3 DNA is TGTGCCAGCAGCAACAGGAACAGGAGGGATGAAAAACTGTTTTTT. This translates into CASSNRNRRDEKLFF.

V usage is TRBV6-5 and J usage is TRBJ1-2; D uncertain. This CDR3 spans 14 amino acids. Trimming stripped 0 bases from V and 1 base from J, with 6 bases between. Germline-derived CDR1 and CDR2 are MNHEY and SVGAGI. The CDR3 nucleotides read TGTGCCAGCAGTTACTCTAACAGTAACTATGGCTACACCTTC. Its translation is CASSYSNSNYGYTF.

This clone was seen only once. The V gene is TRBV25-1, the J gene TRBJ1-1, with D tentatively TRBD1 (6 bases). The V and J ends lost 5 bases and 10 bases respectively, with 17 bases between them. There are 13 residues in the CDR3. The germline V gene has CDR1 MGHDK and CDR2 SYGVNS. The CDR3 region has the DNA TGTGCCAGCAGTAAACAGGGAAGTATAGGAGCTTTCTTT. This translates into CASSKQGSIGAFF.

The chain joins TRBV5-1 to TRBJ2-2, with TRBD1 as a possible D gene (5 bases). The V end was cut by 0 bases, the J end by 0 bases, with 9 bases between. Germline CDR1 SGHRS, CDR2 YFSETQ. The CDR3 consists of 16 residues. The CDR3 region has the DNA TGCGCCAGCAGCTTGGCCAGACAGACGAACACCGGGGAGCTGTTTTTT. Its protein is CASSLARQTNTGELFF.